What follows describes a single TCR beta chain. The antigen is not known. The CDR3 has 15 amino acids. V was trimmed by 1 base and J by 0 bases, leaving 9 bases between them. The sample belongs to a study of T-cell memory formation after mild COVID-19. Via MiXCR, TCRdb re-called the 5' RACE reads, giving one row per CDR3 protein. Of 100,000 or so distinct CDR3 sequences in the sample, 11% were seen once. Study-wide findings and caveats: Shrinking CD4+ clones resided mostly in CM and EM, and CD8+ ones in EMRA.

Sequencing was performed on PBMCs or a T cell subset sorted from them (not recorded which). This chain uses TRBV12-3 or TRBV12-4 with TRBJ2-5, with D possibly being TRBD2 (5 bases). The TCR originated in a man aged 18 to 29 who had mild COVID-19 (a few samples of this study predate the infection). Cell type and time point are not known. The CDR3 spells CASSLVAPYQETQYF. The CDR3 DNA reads TGTGCCAGCAGTTTAGTAGCGCCGTACCAAGAGACCCAGTACTTC.